This T cell receptor beta chain emerged from a study of spatial heterogeneity in lung cancer. TCRdb recomputed calls from the 5' RACE reads with MiXCR, one row per CDR3 protein. The table has tens of thousands of distinct CDR3 sequences, approximately 12% seen once. Time point noted: sample taken at primary tumor resection. V lost 2 bases and J lost 4; bases outside the gene matches: 4. This CDR3 has 14 amino acids. CDR1 is MNHEY and CDR2 is SVGAGI in the germline V gene. The sequence was collected from a male donor with early-stage non-small cell lung cancer. The V gene is TRBV6-5, the J gene TRBJ1-2; TRBD1 aligns across 7 bases. The sample consisted of PBMCs, taken at surgery. The CDR3 nucleotides are TGTGCCAGCAGTTACGGGGACAGCTTCTATGGCTACACCTTC. Amino acids: CASSYGDSFYGYTF.